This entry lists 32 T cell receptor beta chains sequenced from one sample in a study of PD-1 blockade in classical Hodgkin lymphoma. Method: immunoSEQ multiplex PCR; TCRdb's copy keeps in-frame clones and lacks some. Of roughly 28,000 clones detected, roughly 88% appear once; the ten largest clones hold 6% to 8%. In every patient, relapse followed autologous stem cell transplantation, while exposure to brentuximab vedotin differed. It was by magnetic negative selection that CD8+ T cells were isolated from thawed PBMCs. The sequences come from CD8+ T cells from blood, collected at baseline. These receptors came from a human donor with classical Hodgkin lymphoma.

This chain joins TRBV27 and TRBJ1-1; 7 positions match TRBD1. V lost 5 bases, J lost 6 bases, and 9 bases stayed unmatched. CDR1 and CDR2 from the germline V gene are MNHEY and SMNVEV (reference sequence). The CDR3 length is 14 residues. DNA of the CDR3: TGTGCCAGCAGTCTAGATTACAGGGGATCTGAAGCTTTCTTT. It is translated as CASSLDYRGSEAFF.

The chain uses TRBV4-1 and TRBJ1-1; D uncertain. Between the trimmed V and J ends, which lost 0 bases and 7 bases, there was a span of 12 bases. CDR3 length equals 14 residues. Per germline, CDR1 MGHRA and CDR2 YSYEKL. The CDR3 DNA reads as TGCGCCAGCAGCCAAGACCAAACCGAGGTTGAAGCTTTCTTT. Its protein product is CASSQDQTEVEAFF.

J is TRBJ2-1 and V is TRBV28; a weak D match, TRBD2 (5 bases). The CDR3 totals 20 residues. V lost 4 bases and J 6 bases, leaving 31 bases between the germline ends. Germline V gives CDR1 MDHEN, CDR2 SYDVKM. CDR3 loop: CASSWSFILIGESKPNEQFF. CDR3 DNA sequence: TGTGCCAGCAGTTGGTCTTTTATCCTGATCGGGGAGTCCAAACCCAATGAGCAGTTCTTC.

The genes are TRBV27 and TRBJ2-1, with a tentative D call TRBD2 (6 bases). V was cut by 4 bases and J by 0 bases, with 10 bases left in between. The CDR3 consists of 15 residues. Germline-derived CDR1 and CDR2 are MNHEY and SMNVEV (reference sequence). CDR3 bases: TGTGCCAGCAGTTCGGGACTCAGCTCCTACAATGAGCAGTTCTTC. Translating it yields CASSSGLSSYNEQFF.

The CDR3 sequence is CASSLGGGGYEQYF. The CDR3 coding sequence is TGCGCCAGCAGCTTGGGGGGAGGCGGATACGAGCAGTACTTC. The V call is TRBV5-1, the J call TRBJ2-7; the D gene is possibly TRBD2 (6 bases). Per germline, CDR1 SGHRS and CDR2 YFSETQ. Trimming removed 0 bases at V and 4 bases at J, with 11 bases between. The CDR3 runs to 14 residues.

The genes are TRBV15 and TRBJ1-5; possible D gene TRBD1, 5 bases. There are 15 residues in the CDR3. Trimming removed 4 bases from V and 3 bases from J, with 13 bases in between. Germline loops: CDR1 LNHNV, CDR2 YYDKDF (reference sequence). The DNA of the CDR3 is TGTGCCACCAGCACTGACGGGGGGATCAATCAGCCCCAGCATTTT. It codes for CATSTDGGINQPQHF.

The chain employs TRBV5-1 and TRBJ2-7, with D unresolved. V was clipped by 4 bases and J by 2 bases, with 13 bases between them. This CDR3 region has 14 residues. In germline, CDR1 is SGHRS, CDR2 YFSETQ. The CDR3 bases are TGCGCCAGCAGCCCCAGGCAAAGTACCTACGAGCAGTACTTC. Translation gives CASSPRQSTYEQYF. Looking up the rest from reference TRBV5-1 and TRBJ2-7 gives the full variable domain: KAGVTQTPRYLIKTRGQQVTLSCSPISGHRSVSWYQQTPGQGLQFLFEYFSETQRNKGNFPGRFSGRQFSNSRSEMNVSTLELGDSALYLCASSPRQSTYEQYFGPGTRLTVT.

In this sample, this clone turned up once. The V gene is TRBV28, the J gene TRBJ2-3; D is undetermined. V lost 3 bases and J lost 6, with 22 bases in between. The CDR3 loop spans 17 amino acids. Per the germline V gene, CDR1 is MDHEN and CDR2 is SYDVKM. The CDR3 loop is CASSFLLASTDSDTQYF. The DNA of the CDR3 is TGTGCCAGCAGTTTCCTCCTGGCCAGCACTGATTCCGATACGCAGTATTTT.

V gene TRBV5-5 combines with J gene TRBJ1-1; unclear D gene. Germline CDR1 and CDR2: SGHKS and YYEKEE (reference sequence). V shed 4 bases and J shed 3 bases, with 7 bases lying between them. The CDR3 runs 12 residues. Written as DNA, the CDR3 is TGTGCCAGCAGCCCCGCAGACACTGAAGCTTTCTTT. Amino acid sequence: CASSPADTEAFF.

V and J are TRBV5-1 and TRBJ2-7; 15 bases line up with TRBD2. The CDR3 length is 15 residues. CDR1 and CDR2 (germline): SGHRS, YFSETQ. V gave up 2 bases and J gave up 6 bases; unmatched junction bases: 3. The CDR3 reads CASSFEGLAGGEQYF. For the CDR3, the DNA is TGCGCCAGCAGCTTCGAGGGACTAGCGGGAGGCGAGCAGTACTTC.

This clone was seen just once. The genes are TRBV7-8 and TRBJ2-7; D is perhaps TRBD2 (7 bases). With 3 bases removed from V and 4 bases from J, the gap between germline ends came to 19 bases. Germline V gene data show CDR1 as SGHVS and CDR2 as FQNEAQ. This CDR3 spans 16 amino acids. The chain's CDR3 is CASSLGVGRGPYEQYF. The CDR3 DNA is TGTGCCAGCAGCTTGGGGGTGGGGCGGGGGCCTTACGAGCAGTACTTC. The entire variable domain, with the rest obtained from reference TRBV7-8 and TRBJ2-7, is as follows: GAGVSQSPRYKVAKRGQDVALRCDPISGHVSLFWYQQALGQGPEFLTYFQNEAQLDKSGLPSDRFFAERPEGSVSTLKIQRTQQEDSAVYLCASSLGVGRGPYEQYFGPGTRLTVT.

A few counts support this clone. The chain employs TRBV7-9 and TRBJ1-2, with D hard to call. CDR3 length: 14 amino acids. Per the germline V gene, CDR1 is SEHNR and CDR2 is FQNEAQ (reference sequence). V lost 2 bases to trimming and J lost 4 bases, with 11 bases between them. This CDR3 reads CASSLTGMIYGYTF. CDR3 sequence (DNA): TGTGCCAGCAGCTTAACGGGGATGATCTATGGCTACACCTTC. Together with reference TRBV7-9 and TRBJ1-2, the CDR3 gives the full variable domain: DTGVSQNPRHKITKRGQNVTFRCDPISEHNRLYWYRQTLGQGPEFLTYFQNEAQLEKSRLLSDRFSAERPKGSFSTLEIQRTEQGDSAMYLCASSLTGMIYGYTFGSGTRLTVV.

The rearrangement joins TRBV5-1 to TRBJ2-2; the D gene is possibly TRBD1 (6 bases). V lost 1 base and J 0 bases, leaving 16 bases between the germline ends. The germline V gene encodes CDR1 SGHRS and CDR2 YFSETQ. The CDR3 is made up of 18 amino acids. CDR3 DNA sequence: TGCGCCAGCAGCTTGCCCTCGACAGGACGGCCGAACACCGGGGAGCTGTTTTTT. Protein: CASSLPSTGRPNTGELFF.

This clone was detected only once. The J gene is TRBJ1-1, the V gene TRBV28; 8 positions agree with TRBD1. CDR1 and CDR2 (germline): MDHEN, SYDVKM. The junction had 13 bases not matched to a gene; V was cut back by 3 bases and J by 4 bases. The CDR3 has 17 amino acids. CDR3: CASSFLSSRTGLTEAFF. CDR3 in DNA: TGTGCCAGCAGTTTCTTATCTAGTAGGACAGGGCTCACTGAAGCTTTCTTT.

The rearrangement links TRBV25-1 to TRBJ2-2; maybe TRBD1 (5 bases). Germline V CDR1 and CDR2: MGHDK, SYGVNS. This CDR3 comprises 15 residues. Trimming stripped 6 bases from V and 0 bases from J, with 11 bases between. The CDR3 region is CASSAQGANTGELFF. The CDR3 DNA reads TGTGCCAGCAGCGCGCAAGGGGCGAACACCGGGGAGCTGTTTTTT.

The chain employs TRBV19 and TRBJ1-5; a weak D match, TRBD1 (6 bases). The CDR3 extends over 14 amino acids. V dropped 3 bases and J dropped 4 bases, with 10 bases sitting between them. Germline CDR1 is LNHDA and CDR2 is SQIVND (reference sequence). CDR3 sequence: CASSIWGRNQPQHF. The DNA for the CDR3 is TGTGCCAGTAGTATCTGGGGGCGAAATCAGCCCCAGCATTTT.

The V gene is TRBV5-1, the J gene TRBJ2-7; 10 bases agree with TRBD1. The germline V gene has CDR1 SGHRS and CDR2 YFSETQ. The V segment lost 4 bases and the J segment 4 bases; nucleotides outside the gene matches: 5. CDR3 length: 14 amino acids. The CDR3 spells CASSGRDRGYEQYF. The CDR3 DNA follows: TGCGCCAGCAGCGGGAGGGACAGGGGATACGAGCAGTACTTC.

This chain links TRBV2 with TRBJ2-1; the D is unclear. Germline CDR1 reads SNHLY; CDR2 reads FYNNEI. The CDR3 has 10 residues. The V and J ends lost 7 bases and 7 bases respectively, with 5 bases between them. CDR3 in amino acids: CASMGNEQFF. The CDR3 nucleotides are TGTGCCAGCATGGGGAATGAGCAGTTCTTC.

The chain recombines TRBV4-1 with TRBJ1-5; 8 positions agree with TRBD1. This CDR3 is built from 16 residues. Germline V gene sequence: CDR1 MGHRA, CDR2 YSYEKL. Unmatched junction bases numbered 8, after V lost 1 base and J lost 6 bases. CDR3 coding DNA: TGCGCCAGCAGCCAAGGCGCGGGGACAGGTATTCAGCCCCAGCATTTT. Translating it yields CASSQGAGTGIQPQHF.

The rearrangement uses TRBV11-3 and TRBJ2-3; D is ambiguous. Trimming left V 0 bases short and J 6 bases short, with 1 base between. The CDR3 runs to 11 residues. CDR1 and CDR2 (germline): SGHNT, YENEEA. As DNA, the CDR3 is TGTGCCAGCAGCTTAGACGATACGCAGTATTTT. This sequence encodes CASSLDDTQYF.

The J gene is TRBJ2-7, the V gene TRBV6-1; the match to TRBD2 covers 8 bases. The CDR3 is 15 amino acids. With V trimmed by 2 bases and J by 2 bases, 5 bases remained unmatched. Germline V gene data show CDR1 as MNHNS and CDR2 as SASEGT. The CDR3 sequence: CASSEWAGGPYEQYF. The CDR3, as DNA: TGTGCCAGCAGTGAATGGGCGGGAGGCCCCTACGAGCAGTACTTC.

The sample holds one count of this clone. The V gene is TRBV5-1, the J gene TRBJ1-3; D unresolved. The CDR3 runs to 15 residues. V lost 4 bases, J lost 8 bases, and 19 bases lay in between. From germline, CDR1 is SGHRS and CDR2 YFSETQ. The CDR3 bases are TGCGCCAGCAGCCCAGCCACCCCTACAAGGGACACCATATATTTT. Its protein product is CASSPATPTRDTIYF.

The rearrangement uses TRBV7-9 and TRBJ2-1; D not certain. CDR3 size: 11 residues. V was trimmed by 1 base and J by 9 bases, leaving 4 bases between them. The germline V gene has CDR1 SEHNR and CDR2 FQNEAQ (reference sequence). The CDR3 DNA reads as TGTGCCAGCAGCTTAGGGGGTGAGCAGTTCTTC. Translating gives CASSLGGEQFF.

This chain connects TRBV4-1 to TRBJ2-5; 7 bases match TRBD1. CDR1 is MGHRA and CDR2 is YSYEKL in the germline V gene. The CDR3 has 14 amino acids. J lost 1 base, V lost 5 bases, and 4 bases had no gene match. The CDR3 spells CASSSTGAQETQYF. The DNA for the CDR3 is TGCGCCAGCAGCTCCACAGGGGCCCAAGAGACCCAGTACTTC.

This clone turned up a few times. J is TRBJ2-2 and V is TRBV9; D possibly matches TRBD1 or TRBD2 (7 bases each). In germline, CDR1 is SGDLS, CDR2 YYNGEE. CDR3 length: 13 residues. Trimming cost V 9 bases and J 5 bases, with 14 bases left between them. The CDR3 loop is CATRQGGTGELFF. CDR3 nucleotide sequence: TGTGCCACCCGCCAGGGGGGGACCGGGGAGCTGTTTTTT.

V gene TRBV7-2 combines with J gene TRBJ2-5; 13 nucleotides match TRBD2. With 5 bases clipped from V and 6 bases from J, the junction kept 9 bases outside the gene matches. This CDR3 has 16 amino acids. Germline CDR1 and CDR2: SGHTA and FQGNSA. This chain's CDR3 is CASSPPGLAGVQTQYF. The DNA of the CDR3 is TGTGCCAGCAGCCCGCCCGGACTAGCGGGAGTGCAGACCCAGTACTTC.

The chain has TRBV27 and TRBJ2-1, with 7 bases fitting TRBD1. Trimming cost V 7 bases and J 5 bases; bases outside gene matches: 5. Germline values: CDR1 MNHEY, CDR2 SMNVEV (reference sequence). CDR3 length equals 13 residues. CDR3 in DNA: TGTGCCAGCAAAAGACAGGGCGACAATGAGCAGTTCTTC. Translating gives CASKRQGDNEQFF.

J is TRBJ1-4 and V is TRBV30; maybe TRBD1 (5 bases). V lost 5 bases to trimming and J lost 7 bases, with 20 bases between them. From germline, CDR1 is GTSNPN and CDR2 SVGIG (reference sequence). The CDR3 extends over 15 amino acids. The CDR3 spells CAWDLFGTRGEKLFF. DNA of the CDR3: TGTGCCTGGGACCTCTTCGGGACTCGGGGTGAAAAACTGTTTTTT.

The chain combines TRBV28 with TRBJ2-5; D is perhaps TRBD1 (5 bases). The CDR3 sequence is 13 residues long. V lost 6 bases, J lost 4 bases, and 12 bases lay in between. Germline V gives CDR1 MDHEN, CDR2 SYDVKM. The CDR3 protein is CASRSRVGETQYF. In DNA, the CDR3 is TGTGCCAGCAGGAGCAGGGTGGGAGAGACCCAGTACTTC. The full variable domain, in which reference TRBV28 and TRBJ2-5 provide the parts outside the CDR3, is DVKVTQSSRYLVKRTGEKVFLECVQDMDHENMFWYRQDPGLGLRLIYFSYDVKMKEKGDIPEGYSVSREKKERFSLILESASTNQTSMYLCASRSRVGETQYFGPGTRLLVL.

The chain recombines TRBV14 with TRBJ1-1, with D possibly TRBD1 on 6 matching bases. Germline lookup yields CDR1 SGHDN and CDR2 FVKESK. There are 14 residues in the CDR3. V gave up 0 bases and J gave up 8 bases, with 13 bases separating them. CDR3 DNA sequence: TGTGCCAGCAGCCAAGATTGGCGGACAGCAGAAGCTTTCTTT. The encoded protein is CASSQDWRTAEAFF. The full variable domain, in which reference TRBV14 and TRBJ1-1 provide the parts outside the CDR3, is EAGVTQFPSHSVIEKGQTVTLRCDPISGHDNLYWYRRVMGKEIKFLLHFVKESKQDESGMPNNRFLAERTGGTYSTLKVQPAELEDSGVYFCASSQDWRTAEAFFGQGTRLTVV.

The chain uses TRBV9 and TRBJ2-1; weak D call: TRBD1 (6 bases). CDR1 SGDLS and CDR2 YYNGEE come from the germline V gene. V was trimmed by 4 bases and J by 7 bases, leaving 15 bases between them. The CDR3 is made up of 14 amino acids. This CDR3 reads CASSPPQGLNEQFF. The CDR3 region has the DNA TGTGCCAGCAGCCCACCCCAGGGGCTTAATGAGCAGTTCTTC. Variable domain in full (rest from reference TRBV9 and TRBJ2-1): DSGVTQTPKHLITATGQRVTLRCSPRSGDLSVYWYQQSLDQGLQFLIQYYNGEERAKGNILERFSAQQFPDLHSELNLSSLELGDSALYFCASSPPQGLNEQFFGPGTRLTVL.

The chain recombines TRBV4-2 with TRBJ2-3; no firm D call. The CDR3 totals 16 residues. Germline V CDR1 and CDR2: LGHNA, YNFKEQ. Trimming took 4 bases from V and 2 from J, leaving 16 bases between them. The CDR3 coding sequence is TGTGCCAGCAGCCCCCGTGCAGGTCCGATCACAGATACGCAGTATTTT. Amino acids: CASSPRAGPITDTQYF.